A selection of T cell receptor beta chains follows, all from one sample in a study of CD8 T cells in ankylosing spondylitis. TCRdb used MiXCR to reprocess the 5' RACE reads, holding one entry per CDR3 protein. Of about 150,000 distinct CDR3 sequences in the sample, around 43% were seen once. The sample comprised synovial fluid, either unsorted or a sorted T cell fraction (not recorded which). The receptors were gathered from a male donor with ankylosing spondylitis. Both conserved end residues are part of each CDR3. Each record gives: V gene, J gene, D gene, clone size, CDR3 protein, CDR3 DNA. D genes are given only for firm matches. Not every row has a clone size; where given, it reads once, few, many or a size class.

TRBV2	TRBJ1-5	NA	NA	CASSEGNQPQHF	TGTGCCAGCAGTGAGGGGAATCAGCCCCAGCATTTT
TRBV4-1	TRBJ2-1	TRBD2	many	CASSQWGLAESSYNEQFF	TGCGCCAGCAGCCAATGGGGACTAGCAGAGAGCTCCTACAATGAGCAGTTCTTC
TRBV5-1	TRBJ2-7	NA	few	CASSPRDPVKQYF	TGCGCCAGCAGCCCACGAGATCCAGTGAAGCAGTACTTC
TRBV4-1	TRBJ1-1	NA	NA	CASSQETRAFF	TGCGCCAGCAGCCAGGAAACGAGAGCTTTCTTT
TRBV6-5	TRBJ1-2	NA	NA	CASSYSSEEYNYGYTF	TGTGCCAGCAGTTACTCGAGTGAGGAATATAACTATGGCTACACCTTC
TRBV27	TRBJ2-1	TRBD2	NA	CASSTPIAGGSYNEQFF	TGTGCCAGCAGTACCCCCATAGCGGGGGGTTCCTACAATGAACAGTTCTTC
TRBV11-2	TRBJ1-1	NA	NA	CASSLGQTGTEAFF	TGTGCCAGCAGCTTAGGACAGACGGGGACTGAAGCTTTCTTT
TRBV20-1	TRBJ1-1	NA	NA	CSAGTGGSDTEAFF	TGCAGTGCCGGAACGGGGGGTAGCGACACTGAAGCTTTCTTT
TRBV13	TRBJ2-1	TRBD2	NA	CASSSLELAGYNEQFF	TGTGCCAGCAGCTCCTTGGAACTAGCGGGATACAATGAGCAGTTCTTC
TRBV19	TRBJ1-5	NA	NA	CASTQQINQPQHF	TGTGCCAGTACCCAACAGATCAATCAGCCCCAGCATTTT
TRBV12-3/TRBV12-4	TRBJ2-1	TRBD1	NA	CASSLAVTGDYNEQFF	TGTGCCAGCAGTTTAGCAGTGACAGGGGACTACAATGAGCAGTTCTTC
TRBV11-3	TRBJ1-1	TRBD1	few	CASSSRDSERTEAFF	TGTGCCAGCAGCTCAAGGGACAGTGAGCGCACTGAAGCTTTCTTT
TRBV10-3	TRBJ2-1	TRBD2	many	CAANSGGSYNEQFF	TGTGCCGCCAACAGCGGGGGGTCTTACAATGAGCAGTTCTTC
TRBV4-2	TRBJ2-7	TRBD2	NA	CASSQVAGGPPYEQYF	TGTGCCAGCAGCCAAGTAGCGGGAGGACCGCCCTACGAGCAGTACTTC
TRBV4-1	TRBJ2-7	TRBD2	NA	CASSQERSGAYEQYF	TGCGCCAGCAGCCAAGAAAGGAGCGGGGCCTACGAGCAGTACTTC
TRBV20-1	TRBJ1-5	NA	NA	CSAIRLTNQPQHF	TGCAGTGCTATTCGCCTCACGAATCAGCCCCAGCATTTT
TRBV9	TRBJ1-2	NA	NA	CASSVGTGRDYGYTF	TGTGCCAGCAGCGTAGGCACGGGCCGCGACTATGGCTACACCTTC